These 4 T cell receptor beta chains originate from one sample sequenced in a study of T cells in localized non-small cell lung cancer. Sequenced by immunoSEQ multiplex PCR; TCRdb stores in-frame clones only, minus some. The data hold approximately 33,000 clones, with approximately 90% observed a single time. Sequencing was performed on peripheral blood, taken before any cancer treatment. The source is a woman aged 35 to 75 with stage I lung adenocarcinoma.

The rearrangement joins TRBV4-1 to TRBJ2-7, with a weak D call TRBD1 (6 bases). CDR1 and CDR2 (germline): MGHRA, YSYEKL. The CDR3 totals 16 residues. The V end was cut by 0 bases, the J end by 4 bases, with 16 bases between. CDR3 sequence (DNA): TGCGCCAGCAGCCAAGAAGTGGCACTGAGGGGGTACGAGCAGTACTTC. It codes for CASSQEVALRGYEQYF.

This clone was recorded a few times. This CDR3 reads CASSKEGVSYNSPLHF. For the CDR3, the DNA is TGTGCCAGCAGCAAGGAGGGTGTCTCCTATAATTCACCCCTCCACTTT. The V call is TRBV9, the J call TRBJ1-6; D uncertain. The V end was cut by 4 bases, the J end by 0 bases, with 11 bases between. This CDR3 spans 16 amino acids. Germline V gives CDR1 SGDLS, CDR2 YYNGEE.

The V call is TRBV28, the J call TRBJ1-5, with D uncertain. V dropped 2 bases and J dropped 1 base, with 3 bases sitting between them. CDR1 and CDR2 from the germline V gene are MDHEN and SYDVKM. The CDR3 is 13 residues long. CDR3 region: CASSLTSNQPQHF. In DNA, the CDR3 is TGTGCCAGCAGTTTAACGAGCAATCAGCCCCAGCATTTT.

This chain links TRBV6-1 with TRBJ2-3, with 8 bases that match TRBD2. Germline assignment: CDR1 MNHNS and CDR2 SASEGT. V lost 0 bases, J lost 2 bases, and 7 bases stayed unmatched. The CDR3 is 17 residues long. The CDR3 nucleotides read TGTGCCAGCAGTGAAGCGGAGGGCGGGGGGCCCACAGATACGCAGTATTTT. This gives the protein CASSEAEGGGPTDTQYF.